This T cell receptor beta chain was recovered during a study of Graves' ophthalmopathy and Graves' hyperthyroidism. The study amplified TCR beta CDR3 regions using RNA transcripts. HTBI primers were employed in first-round RT-PCR, then a second-round multiplex PCR followed. MiXCR, run by TCRdb on the multiplex PCR reads, gives a single entry per CDR3 protein. The sample has nearly 400,000 distinct CDR3 sequences, approximately 16% seen once; the top ten hold roughly 1.4%. Notes on the study in general: A majority of expanded thyroid clonotypes exceeding 0.001 frequency were likewise present in blood.

CDR1 and CDR2 (germline): LNHDA, SQIVND (reference sequence). Losses at the gene ends were 3 bases for V and 7 bases for J; bases not matched to a gene: 11. This CDR3 is built from 16 residues. Notes on this clonotype: Antigen specificity is unknown.

The sequence came from a woman in her late teens or twenties with Graves' ophthalmopathy. The rearrangement uses TRBV19 and TRBJ1-2; 10 positions agree with TRBD1. Sample: peripheral blood. CDR3 in amino acids: CASSIGQTGGLSGYTF. The CDR3 bases are TGTGCCAGTAGTATCGGGCAGACAGGGGGCCTCTCTGGCTACACCTTC.